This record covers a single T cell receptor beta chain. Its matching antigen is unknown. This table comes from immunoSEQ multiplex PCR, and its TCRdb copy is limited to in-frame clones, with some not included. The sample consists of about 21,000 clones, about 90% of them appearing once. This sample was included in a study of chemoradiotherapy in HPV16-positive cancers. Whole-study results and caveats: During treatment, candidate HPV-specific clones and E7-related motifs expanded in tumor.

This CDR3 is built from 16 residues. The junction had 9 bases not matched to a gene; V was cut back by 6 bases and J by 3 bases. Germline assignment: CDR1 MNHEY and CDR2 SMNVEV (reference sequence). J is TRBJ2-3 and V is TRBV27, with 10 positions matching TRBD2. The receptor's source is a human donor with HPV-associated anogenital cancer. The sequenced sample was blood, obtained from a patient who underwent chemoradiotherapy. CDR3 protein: CASSPFLAGATDTQYF. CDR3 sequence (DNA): TGTGCCAGCAGCCCCTTCCTAGCGGGAGCGACAGATACGCAGTATTTT.